This T cell receptor beta chain comes out of a study of blood T cells in healthy people across ages. Study outcomes and limitations: With donor CMV status unknown, expanded clonotype changes were possibly confounded. The study regarded diversity estimates from one million T cells as underestimates.

Isolation per sample recovered at least 6 million PBMCs. Sample-barcoded 5' priming and a J-beta primer mix drove a second PCR of roughly 6 to 12 cycles. TCRdb passed the 5' RACE reads through MiXCR, listing each CDR3 protein once. This table holds about 930,000 distinct CDR3 sequences, roughly 29% found once. Germline CDR1 is MNHEY and CDR2 is SVGEGT. The CDR3 totals 14 residues. To note about this clonotype: Its antigen remains unknown. The junction differs from germline at one of its ends, possibly a read error.

These data also formed part of another study, on T cells of mothers and their children.

The clonotype comes from a woman aged 40 to 49 in good health. The rearrangement links TRBV6-2 or TRBV6-3 to TRBJ1-2; no definite D call. Sequenced input: blood. The CDR3 bases are TGTGCCAGCAGTACCGCCGTTGGCATCGATGGCCACACCTTC. It codes for CASSTAVGIDGHTF.